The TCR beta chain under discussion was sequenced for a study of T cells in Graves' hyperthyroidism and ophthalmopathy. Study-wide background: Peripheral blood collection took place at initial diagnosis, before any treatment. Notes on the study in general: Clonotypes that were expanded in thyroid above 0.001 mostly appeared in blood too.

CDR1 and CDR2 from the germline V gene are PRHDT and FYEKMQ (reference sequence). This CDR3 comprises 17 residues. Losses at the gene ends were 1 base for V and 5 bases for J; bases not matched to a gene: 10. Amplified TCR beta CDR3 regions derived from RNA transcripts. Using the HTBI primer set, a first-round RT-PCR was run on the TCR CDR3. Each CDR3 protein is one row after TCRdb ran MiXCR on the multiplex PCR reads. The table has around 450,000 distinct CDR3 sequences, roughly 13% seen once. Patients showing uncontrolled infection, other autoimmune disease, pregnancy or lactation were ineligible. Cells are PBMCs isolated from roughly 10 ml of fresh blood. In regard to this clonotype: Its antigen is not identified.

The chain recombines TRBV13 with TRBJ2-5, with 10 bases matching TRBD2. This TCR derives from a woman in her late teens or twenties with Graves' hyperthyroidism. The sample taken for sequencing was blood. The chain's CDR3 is CASSLEVLAGAPETQYF. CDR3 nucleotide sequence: TGTGCCAGCAGCTTAGAAGTGCTAGCGGGAGCCCCCGAGACCCAGTACTTC.